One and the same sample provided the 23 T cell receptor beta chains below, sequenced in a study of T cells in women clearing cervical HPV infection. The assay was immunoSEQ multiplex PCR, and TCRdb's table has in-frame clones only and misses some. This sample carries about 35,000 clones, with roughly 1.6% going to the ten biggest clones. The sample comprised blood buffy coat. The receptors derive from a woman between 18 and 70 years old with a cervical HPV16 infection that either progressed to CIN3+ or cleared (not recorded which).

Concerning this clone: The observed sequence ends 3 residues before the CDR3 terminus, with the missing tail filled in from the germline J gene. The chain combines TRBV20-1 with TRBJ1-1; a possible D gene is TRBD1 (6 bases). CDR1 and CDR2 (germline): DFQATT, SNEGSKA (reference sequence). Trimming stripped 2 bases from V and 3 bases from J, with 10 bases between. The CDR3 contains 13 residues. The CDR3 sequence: CSARQGQHTEAFF. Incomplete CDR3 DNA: TGCAGTGCTAGACAAGGACAGCACACTGAA.

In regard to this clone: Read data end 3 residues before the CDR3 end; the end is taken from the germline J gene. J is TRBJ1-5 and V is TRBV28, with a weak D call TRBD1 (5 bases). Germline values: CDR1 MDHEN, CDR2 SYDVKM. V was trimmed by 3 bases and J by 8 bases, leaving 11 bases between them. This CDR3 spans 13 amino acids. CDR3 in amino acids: CASSFGRGKPQHF. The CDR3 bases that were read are TGTGCCAGCAGTTTTGGGAGGGGTAAGCCC.

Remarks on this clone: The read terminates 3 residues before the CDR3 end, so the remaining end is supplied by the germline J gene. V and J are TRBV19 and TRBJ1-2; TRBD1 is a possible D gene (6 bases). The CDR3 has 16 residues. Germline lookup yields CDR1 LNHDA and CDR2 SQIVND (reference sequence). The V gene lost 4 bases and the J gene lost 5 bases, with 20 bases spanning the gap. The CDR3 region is CASSNGPGQILYGYTF. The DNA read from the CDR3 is TGTGCCAGTAGTAATGGACCGGGACAAATTCTTTATGGC.

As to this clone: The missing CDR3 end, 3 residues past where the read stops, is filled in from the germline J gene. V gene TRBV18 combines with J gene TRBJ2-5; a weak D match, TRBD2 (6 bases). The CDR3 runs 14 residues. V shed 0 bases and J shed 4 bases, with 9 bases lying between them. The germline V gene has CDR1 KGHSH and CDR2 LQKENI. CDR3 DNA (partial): TGTGCCAGCTCACCACCTTCCGGGGGAGAGACC. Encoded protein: CASSPPSGGET. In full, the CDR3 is CASSPPSGGETQYF.

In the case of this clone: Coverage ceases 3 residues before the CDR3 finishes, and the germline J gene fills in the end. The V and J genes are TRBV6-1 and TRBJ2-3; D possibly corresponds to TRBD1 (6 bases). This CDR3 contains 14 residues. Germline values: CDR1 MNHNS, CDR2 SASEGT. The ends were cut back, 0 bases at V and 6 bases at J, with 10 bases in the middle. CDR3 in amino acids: CASSEARTVDTQYF. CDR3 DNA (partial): TGTGCCAGCAGTGAAGCCAGGACAGTCGATACG.

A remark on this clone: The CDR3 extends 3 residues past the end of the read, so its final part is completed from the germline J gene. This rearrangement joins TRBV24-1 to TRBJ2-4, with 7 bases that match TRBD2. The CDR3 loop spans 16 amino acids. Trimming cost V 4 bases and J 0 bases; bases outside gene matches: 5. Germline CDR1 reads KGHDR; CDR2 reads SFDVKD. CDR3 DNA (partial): TGTGCCACCAGTGACTCTAGCGGTCTAGCCAAAAACATT. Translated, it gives CATSDSSGLAKNI. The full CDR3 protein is CATSDSSGLAKNIQYF.

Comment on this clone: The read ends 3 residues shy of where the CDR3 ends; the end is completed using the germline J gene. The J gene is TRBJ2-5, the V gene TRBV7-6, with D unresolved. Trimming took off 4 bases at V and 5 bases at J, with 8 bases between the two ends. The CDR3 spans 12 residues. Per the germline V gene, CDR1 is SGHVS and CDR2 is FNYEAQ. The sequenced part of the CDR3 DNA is TGTGCCAGCAGCTCTCCCGGGGAGACC. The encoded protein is CASSSPGET. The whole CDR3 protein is CASSSPGETQYF.

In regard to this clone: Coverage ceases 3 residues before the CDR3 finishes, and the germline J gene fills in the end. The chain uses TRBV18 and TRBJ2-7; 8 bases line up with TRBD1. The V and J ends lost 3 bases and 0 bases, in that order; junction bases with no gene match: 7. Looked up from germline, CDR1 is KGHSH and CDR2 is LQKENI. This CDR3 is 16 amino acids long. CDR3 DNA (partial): TGTGCCAGCTCACCCATGACAGGGGCGAGCTCCTACGAG. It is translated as CASSPMTGASSYE. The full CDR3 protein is CASSPMTGASSYEQYF. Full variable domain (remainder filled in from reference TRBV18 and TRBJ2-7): NAGVMQNPRHLVRRRGQEARLRCSPMKGHSHVYWYRQLPEEGLKFMVYLQKENIIDESGMPKERFSAEFPKEGPSILRIQQVVRGDSAAYFCASSPMTGASSYEQYFGPGTRLTVT.

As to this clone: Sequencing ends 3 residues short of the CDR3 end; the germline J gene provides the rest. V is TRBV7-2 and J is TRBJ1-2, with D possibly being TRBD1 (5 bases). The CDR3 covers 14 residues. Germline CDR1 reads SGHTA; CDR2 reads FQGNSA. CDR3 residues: CASSLGQGPYDYTF. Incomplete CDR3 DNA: TGTGCCAGCAGCTTAGGTCAGGGCCCCTACGAC.

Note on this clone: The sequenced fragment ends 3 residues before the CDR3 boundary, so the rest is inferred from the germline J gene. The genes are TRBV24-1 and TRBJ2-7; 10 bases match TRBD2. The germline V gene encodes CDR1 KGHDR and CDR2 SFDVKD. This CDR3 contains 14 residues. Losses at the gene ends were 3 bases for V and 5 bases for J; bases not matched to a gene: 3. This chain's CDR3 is CATSDRLAGDEQYF. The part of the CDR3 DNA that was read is TGTGCCACCAGTGATAGGCTAGCGGGAGACGAG.

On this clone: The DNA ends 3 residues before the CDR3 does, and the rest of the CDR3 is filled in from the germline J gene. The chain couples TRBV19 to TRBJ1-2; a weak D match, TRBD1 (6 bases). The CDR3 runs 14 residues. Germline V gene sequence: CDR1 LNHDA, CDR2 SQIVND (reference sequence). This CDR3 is CASSPETGRGGYTF. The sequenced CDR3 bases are TGTGCCAGTAGTCCAGAGACAGGTCGGGGCGGC.

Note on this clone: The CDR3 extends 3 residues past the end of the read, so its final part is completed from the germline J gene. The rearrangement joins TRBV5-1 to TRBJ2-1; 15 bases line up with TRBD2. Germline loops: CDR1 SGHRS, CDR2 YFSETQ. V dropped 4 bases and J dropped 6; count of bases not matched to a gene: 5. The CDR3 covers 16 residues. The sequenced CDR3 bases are TGCGCCAGCAGCCCATGGACTAGCGGGGGGGGCAATGAG. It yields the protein CASSPWTSGGGNE. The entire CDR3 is CASSPWTSGGGNEQFF.

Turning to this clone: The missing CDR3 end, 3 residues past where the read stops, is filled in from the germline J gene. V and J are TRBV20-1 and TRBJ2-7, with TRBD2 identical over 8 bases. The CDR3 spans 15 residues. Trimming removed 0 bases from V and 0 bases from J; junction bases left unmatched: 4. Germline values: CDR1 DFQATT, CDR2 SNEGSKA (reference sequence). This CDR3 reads CSARDPREASYEQYF. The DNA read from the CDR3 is TGCAGTGCTAGAGACCCGCGGGAGGCCTCCTACGAG.

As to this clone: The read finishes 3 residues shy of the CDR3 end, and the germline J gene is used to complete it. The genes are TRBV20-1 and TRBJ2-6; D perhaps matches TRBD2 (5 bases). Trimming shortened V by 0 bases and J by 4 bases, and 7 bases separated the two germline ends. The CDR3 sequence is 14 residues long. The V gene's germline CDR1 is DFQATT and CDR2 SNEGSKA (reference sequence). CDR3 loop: CSARDSGGANVLTF. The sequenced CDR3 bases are TGCAGTGCTAGAGATTCGGGGGGGGCCAACGTC.

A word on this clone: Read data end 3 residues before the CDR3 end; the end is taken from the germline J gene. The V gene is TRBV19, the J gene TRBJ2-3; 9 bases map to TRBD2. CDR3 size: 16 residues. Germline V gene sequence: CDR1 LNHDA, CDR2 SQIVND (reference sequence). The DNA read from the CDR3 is TGTGCCAGTAGTAATAAGGGCGGGGGGGCTTTTAAGGCG. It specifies CASSNKGGGAFKA. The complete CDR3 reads CASSNKGGGAFKAQYF.

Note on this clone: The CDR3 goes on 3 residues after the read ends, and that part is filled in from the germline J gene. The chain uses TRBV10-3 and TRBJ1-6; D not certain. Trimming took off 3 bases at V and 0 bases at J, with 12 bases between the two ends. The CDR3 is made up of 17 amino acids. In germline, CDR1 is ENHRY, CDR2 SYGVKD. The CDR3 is CAISDYGGSSYNSPLHF. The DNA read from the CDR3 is TGTGCCATCAGTGACTATGGCGGGAGCTCCTATAATTCACCC.

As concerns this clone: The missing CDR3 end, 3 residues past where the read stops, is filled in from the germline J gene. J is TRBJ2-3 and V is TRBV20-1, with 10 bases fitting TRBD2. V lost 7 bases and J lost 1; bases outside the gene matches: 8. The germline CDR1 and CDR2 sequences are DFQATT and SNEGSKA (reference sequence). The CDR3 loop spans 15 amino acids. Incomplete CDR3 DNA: TGCAGTGGTACGACTAGCGGGCAAGGCACAGATACG. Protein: CSGTTSGQGTDT. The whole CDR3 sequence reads CSGTTSGQGTDTQYF.

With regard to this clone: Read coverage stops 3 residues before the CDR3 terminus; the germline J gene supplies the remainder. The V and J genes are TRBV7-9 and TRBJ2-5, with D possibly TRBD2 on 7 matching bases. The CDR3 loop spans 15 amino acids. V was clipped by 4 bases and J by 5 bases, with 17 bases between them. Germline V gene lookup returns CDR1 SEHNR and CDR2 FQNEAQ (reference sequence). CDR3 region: CASSSAAGAGETQYF. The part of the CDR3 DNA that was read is TGTGCCAGCAGCTCGGCGGCGGGGGCGGGGGAGACC.

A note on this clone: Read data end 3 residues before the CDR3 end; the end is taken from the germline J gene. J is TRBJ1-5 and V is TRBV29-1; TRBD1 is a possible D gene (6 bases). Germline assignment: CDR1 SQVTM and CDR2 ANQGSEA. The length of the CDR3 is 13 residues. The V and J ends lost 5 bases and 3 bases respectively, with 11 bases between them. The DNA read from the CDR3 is TGCAGCGTTCGGGGGGCGAACAATCAGCCC. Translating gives CSVRGANNQP. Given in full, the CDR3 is CSVRGANNQPQHF.

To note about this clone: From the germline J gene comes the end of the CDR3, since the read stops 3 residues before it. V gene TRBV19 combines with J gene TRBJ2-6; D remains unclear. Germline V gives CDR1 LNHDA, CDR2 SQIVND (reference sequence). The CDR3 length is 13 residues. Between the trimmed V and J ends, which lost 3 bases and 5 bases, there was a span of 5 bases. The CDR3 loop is CASSITRANVLTF. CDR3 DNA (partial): TGTGCCAGTAGTATTACTAGGGCCAACGTC.

CDR3 residues: CASSLWGQYQETQYF. The covered CDR3 bases are TGTGCCAGCAGCTTATGGGGCCAGTACCAAGAGACC. The chain joins TRBV7-2 to TRBJ2-5; weak D call: TRBD1 (5 bases). Read data end 3 residues before the CDR3 end; the end is taken from the germline J gene. This CDR3 region has 15 residues. The germline gives CDR1 SGHTA, CDR2 FQGNSA. Deletions cut 2 bases from V and 0 bases from J, with 10 bases between.

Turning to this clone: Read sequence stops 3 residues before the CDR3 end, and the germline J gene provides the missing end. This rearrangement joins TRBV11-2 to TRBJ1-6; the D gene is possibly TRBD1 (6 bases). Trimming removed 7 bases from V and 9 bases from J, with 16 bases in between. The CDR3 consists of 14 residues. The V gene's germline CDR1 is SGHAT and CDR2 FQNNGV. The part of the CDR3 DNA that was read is TGTGCCAGCACCCAGAACTTCAGGGGTTCACCC. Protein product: CASTQNFRGSP. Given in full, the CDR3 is CASTQNFRGSPLHF.

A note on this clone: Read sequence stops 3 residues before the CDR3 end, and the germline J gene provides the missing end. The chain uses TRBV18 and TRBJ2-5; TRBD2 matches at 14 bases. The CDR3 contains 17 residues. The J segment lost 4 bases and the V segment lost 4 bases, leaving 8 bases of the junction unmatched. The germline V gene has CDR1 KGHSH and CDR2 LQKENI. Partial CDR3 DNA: TGTGCCAGCTCACTCTCCACCGGGACTAGCGGGAGAGAGACC. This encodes CASSLSTGTSGRET. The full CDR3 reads CASSLSTGTSGRETQYF. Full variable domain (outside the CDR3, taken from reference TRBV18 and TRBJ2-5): NAGVMQNPRHLVRRRGQEARLRCSPMKGHSHVYWYRQLPEEGLKFMVYLQKENIIDESGMPKERFSAEFPKEGPSILRIQQVVRGDSAAYFCASSLSTGTSGRETQYFGPGTRLLVL.